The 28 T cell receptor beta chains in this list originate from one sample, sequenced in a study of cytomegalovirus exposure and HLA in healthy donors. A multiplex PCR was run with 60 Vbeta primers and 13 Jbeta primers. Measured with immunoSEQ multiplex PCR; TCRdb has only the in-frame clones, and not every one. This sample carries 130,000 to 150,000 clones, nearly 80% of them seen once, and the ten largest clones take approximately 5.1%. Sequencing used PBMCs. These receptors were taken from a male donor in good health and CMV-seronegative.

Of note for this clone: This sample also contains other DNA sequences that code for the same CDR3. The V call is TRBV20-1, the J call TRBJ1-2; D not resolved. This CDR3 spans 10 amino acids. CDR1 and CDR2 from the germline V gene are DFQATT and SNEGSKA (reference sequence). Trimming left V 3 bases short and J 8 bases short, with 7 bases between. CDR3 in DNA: TGCAGTGCTAGCCCCGAGGGCTACACCTTC. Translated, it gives CSASPEGYTF.

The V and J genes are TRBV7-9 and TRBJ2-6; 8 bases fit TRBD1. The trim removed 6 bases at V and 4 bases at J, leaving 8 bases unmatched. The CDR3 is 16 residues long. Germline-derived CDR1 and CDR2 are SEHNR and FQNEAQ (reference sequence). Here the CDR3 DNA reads TGTGCCAGCAGACCCGTCCGGGACAGGGGGGCCAACGTCCTGACTTTC. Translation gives CASRPVRDRGANVLTF.

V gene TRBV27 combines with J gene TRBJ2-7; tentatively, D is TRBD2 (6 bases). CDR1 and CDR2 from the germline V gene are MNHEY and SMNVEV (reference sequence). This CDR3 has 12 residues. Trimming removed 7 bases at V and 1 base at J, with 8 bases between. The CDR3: CASKAGSYEQYF. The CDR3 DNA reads TGTGCCAGCAAGGCGGGATCCTACGAGCAGTACTTC.

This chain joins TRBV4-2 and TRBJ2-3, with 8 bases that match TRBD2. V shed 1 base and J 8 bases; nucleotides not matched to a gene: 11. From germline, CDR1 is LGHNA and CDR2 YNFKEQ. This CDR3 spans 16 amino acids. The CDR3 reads CASSQGGTSLPITQYF. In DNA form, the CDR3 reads TGTGCCAGCAGCCAAGGCGGGACTAGTCTCCCCATTACGCAGTATTTT.

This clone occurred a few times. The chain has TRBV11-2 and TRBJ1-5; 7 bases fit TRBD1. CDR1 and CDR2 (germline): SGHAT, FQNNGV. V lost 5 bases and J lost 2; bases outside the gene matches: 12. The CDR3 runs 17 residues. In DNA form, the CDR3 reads TGTGCCAGCAGCCAAGGGGGCGCTTCCATGGGCAATCAGCCCCAGCATTTT. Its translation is CASSQGGASMGNQPQHF.

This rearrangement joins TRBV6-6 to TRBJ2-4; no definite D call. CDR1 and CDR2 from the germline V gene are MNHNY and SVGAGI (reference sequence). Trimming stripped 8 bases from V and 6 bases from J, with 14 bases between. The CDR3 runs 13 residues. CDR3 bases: TGTGCCAGCGCGGCGAAAGTGGGAAACATTCAGTACTTC. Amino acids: CASAAKVGNIQYF.

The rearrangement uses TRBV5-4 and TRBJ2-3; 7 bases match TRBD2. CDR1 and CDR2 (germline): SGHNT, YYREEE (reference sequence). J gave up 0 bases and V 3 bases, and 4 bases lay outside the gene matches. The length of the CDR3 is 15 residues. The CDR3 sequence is CASSWGGPSTDTQYF. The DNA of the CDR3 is TGTGCCAGCAGCTGGGGGGGACCCAGCACAGATACGCAGTATTTT.

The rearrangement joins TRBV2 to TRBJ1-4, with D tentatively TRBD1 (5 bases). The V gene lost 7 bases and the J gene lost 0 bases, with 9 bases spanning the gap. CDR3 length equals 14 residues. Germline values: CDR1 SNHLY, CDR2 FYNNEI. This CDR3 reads CASTGQATNEKLFF. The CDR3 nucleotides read TGTGCCAGCACAGGGCAGGCAACTAATGAAAAACTGTTTTTT.

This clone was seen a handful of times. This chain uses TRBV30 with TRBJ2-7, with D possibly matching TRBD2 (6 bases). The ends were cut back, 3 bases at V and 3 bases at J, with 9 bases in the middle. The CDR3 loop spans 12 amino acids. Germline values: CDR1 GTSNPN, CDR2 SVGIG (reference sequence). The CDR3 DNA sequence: TGTGCCTGGAGGGGGGGAGGCTACGAGCAGTACTTC. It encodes CAWRGGGYEQYF.

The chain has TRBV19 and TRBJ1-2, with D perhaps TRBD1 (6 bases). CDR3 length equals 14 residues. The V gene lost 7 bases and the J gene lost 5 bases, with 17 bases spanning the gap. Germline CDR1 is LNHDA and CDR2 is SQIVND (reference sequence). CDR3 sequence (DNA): TGTGCCAGTACAAATCCCGGGACACCGTATGGCTACACCTTC. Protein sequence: CASTNPGTPYGYTF.

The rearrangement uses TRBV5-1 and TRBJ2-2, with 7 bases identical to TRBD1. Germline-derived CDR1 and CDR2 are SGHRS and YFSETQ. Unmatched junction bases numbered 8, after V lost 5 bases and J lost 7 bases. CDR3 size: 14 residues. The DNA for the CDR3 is TGCGCCAGCAGTAGCCAAGGACAGGACGGGGAGCTGTTTTTT. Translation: CASSSQGQDGELFF.

The CDR3 protein is CASTPWGPEVGTEAFF. The CDR3 DNA reads TGTGCCAGTACGCCTTGGGGTCCGGAGGTTGGGACTGAAGCTTTCTTT. J is TRBJ1-1 and V is TRBV19; D uncertain. Germline V gene lookup returns CDR1 LNHDA and CDR2 SQIVND (reference sequence). The CDR3 has 16 amino acids. Trimming removed 7 bases from V and 5 bases from J, with 23 bases in between. Based on the CDR3 plus reference TRBV19 and TRBJ1-1, the full variable domain is DGGITQSPKYLFRKEGQNVTLSCEQNLNHDAMYWYRQDPGQGLRLIYYSQIVNDFQKGDIAEGYSVSREKKESFPLTVTSAQKNPTAFYLCASTPWGPEVGTEAFFGQGTRLTVV.

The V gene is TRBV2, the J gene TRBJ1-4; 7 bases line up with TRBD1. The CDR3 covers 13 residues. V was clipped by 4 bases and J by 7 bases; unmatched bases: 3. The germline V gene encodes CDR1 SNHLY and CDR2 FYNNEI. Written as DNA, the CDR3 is TGTGCCAGCAGTGGGACAGGCGGTGAAAAACTGTTTTTT. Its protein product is CASSGTGGEKLFF.

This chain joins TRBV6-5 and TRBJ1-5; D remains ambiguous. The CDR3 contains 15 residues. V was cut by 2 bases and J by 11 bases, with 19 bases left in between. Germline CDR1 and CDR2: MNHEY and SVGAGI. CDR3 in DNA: TGTGCCAGCAGTTACCTTGGGCGTACATACTCAGCCCAGCATTTT. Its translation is CASSYLGRTYSAQHF.

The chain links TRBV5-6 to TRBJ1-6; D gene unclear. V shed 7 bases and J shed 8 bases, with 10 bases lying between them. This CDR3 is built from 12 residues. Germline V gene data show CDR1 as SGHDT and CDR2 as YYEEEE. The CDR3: CASQKQDSPLHF. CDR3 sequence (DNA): TGTGCCAGCCAGAAGCAGGATTCACCCCTCCACTTT.

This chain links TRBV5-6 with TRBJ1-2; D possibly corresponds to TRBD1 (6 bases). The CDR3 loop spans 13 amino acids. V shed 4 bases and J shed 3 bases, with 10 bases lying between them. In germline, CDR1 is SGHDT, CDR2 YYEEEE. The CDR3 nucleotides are TGTGCCAGCAGCCCGACAGGCGACTATGGCTACACCTTC. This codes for CASSPTGDYGYTF.

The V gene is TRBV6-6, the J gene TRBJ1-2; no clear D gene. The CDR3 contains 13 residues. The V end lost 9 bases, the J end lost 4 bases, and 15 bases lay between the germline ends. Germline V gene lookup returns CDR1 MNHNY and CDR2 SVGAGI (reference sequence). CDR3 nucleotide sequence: TGTGCCAGTTCTAAAGAGGAGGTCTATGGCTACACCTTC. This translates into CASSKEEVYGYTF.

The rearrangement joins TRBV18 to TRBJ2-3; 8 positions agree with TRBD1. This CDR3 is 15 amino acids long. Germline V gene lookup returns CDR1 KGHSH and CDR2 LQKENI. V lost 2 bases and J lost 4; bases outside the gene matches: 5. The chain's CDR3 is CASSPIQGVPDTQYF. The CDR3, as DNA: TGTGCCAGCTCACCAATACAGGGGGTTCCAGATACGCAGTATTTT.

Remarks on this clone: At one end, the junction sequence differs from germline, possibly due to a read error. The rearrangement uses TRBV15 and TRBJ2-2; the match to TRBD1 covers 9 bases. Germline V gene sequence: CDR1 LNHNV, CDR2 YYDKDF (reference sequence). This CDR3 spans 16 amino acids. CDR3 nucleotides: TGTGCCGCCAGCAGATTCGGGACAGGGCTTTCCGGGGAGCTGTTTTTT. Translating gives CAASRFGTGLSGELFF.

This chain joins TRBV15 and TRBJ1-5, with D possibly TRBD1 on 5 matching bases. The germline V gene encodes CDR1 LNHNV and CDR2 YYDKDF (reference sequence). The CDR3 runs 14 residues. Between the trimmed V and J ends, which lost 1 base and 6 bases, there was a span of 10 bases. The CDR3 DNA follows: TGTGCCACCAGCAGAGTCGGGACTGCTCAGCCCCAGCATTTT. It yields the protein CATSRVGTAQPQHF.

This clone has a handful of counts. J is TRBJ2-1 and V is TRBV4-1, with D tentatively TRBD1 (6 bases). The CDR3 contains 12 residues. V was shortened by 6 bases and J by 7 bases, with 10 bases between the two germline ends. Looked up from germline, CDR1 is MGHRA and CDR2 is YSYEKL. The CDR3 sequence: CASRHRENEQFF. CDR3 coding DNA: TGCGCCAGCAGACACAGGGAGAATGAGCAGTTCTTC.

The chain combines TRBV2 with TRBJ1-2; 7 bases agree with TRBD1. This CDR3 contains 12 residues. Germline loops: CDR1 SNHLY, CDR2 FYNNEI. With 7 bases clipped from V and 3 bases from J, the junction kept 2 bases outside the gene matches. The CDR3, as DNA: TGTGCCAGCACCGGGACAGACTATGGCTACACCTTC. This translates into CASTGTDYGYTF.

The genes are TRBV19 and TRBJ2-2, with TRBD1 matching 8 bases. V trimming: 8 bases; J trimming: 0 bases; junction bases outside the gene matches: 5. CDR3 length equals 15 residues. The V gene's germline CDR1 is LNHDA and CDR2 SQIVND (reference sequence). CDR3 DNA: TGTGCCAGTCGAAACAGGGGGGCGAACACCGGGGAGCTGTTTTTT. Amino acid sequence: CASRNRGANTGELFF.

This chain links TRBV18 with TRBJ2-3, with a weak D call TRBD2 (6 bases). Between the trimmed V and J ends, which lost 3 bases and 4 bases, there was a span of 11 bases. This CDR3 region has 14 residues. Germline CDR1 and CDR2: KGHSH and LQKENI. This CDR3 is CASSPRAGPDTQYF. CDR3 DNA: TGTGCCAGCTCACCCCGAGCGGGCCCAGATACGCAGTATTTT.

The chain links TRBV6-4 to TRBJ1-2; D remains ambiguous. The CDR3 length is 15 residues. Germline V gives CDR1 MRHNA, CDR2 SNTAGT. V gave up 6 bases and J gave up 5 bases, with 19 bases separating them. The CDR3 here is CASREGPGSGYGYTF. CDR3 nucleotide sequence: TGTGCCAGCAGAGAAGGGCCGGGCTCGGGGTATGGCTACACCTTC.

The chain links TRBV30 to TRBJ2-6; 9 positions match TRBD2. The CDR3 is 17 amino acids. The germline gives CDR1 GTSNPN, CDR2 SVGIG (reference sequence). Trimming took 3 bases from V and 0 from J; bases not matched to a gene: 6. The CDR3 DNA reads TGTGCCTGGAGGGGTCTAGCGGGACTCTCTGGGGCCAACGTCCTGACTTTC. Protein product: CAWRGLAGLSGANVLTF.

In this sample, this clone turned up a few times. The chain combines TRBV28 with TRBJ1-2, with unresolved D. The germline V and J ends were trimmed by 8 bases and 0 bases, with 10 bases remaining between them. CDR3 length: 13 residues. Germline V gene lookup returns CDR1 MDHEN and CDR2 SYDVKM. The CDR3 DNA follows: TGTGCCAGCCGCTACGGGACTAACTATGGCTACACCTTC. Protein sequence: CASRYGTNYGYTF.

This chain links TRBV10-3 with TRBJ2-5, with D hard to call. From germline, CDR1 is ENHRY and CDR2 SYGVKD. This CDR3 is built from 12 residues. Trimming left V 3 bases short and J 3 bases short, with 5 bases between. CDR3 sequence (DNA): TGTGCCATCAGTGAAGAGGAAGAGACCCAGTACTTC. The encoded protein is CAISEEEETQYF.